The next 11 T cell receptor beta chains were all read from a single sample in a study of OX40 agonist ivuxolimab in advanced cancers. TCRdb's copy holds only in-frame clones and misses some; the assay was immunoSEQ multiplex PCR. This sample yields about 61,000 clones, of which roughly 90% are seen a single time; around 0.5% belongs to the top ten. The specimen comprised CD4+ or CD8+ T cells sorted from blood, sampled in a trial of the OX40 agonist ivuxolimab. The receptors shown here come from an adult with an advanced solid tumor such as melanoma, head and neck, liver or kidney cancer.

The chain recombines TRBV28 with TRBJ2-7; unclear D gene. CDR3 size: 14 residues. Trimming removed 5 bases from V and 2 bases from J, with 13 bases in between. Looked up from germline, CDR1 is MDHEN and CDR2 is SYDVKM. The CDR3 nucleotides read TGTGCCAGCAGTCCTCTCCTAATGACCTACGAGCAGTACTTC. This sequence encodes CASSPLLMTYEQYF.

The CDR3 sequence is CASSIQGTKNTGELFF. CDR3 nucleotides: TGTGCCAGCTCAATCCAGGGGACAAAGAACACCGGGGAGCTGTTTTTT. V usage is TRBV18 and J usage is TRBJ2-2; tentatively, D is TRBD1 (6 bases). The CDR3 runs 16 residues. The V gene's germline CDR1 is KGHSH and CDR2 LQKENI. Trimming removed 5 bases from V and 1 base from J, with 14 bases in between.

CDR3 sequence (DNA): TGTGCCAGCAGTGCTCCGGGGGGCGGCACAGATACGCAGTATTTT. It specifies CASSAPGGGTDTQYF. J is TRBJ2-3 and V is TRBV28; possibly TRBD2 for D (7 bases). The CDR3 is made up of 15 amino acids. Trimming removed 5 bases at V and 1 base at J, with 13 bases between. Germline V gene data show CDR1 as MDHEN and CDR2 as SYDVKM.

The J gene is TRBJ2-5, the V gene TRBV10-3; weak D call: TRBD2 (6 bases). The CDR3 covers 15 residues. Germline V gene sequence: CDR1 ENHRY, CDR2 SYGVKD. V lost 0 bases and J lost 3, with 11 bases in between. The CDR3 nucleotides read TGTGCCATCAGTGAGTCATCTCCGGGGGAAGAGACCCAGTACTTC. Amino acids: CAISESSPGEETQYF.

The chain links TRBV28 to TRBJ1-3; 7 nucleotides align to TRBD1. The CDR3 loop spans 16 amino acids. V dropped 3 bases and J dropped 5; count of bases not matched to a gene: 10. Germline assignment: CDR1 MDHEN and CDR2 SYDVKM. The CDR3 region has the DNA TGTGCCAGCAGTTTCCCCGACAGGGTCGGGCGAAACACCATATATTTT. Amino acid sequence: CASSFPDRVGRNTIYF.

This chain connects TRBV29-1 to TRBJ1-2; TRBD1 agrees at 10 bases. The germline gives CDR1 SQVTM, CDR2 ANQGSEA. The V segment lost 1 base and the J segment 7 bases; nucleotides outside the gene matches: 3. The CDR3 sequence is 13 residues long. The CDR3 protein is CSVEAGQGVGYTF. The DNA for the CDR3 is TGCAGCGTTGAAGCCGGACAGGGGGTTGGCTACACCTTC.

This clone was seen a handful of times. The J gene is TRBJ1-5, the V gene TRBV18, with D uncertain. The ends were cut back, 2 bases at V and 1 base at J, with 9 bases in the middle. Per the germline V gene, CDR1 is KGHSH and CDR2 is LQKENI. The length of the CDR3 is 15 residues. CDR3 bases: TGTGCCAGCTCACCAAGTTACGGGAGCAATCAGCCCCAGCATTTT. Amino acid sequence: CASSPSYGSNQPQHF.

J is TRBJ1-4 and V is TRBV7-9, with D possibly matching TRBD1 (6 bases). The CDR3 totals 14 residues. The germline gives CDR1 SEHNR, CDR2 FQNEAQ (reference sequence). V shed 4 bases and J shed 8 bases, with 14 bases lying between them. The CDR3 sequence is CASSSPGQGEKLFF. CDR3 bases: TGTGCCAGCAGCTCGCCGGGACAAGGGGAAAAACTGTTTTTT.

The rearrangement links TRBV6-6 to TRBJ2-7; TRBD2 might be the D (6 bases). The CDR3 spans 14 residues. Germline V lookup: CDR1 MNHNY, CDR2 SVGAGI (reference sequence). Trimming took off 6 bases at V and 3 bases at J, with 15 bases between the two ends. This chain's CDR3 is CASRGLGGNYEQYF. In DNA form, the CDR3 reads TGTGCCAGCAGGGGACTGGGAGGAAACTACGAGCAGTACTTC.

CDR3 coding DNA: TGTGCCTGGAGTGTAGACAGGGGGCCTTACGAGCAGTACTTC. Protein: CAWSVDRGPYEQYF. The chain uses TRBV30 and TRBJ2-7, with TRBD1 matching 10 bases. The CDR3 is 14 residues long. Germline CDR1 reads GTSNPN; CDR2 reads SVGIG (reference sequence). V shed 0 bases, J shed 4 bases, and the junction held 3 bases outside the gene matches.

This sequence joins TRBV5-6 and TRBJ2-3, with 8 bases identical to TRBD2. Germline CDR1 reads SGHDT; CDR2 reads YYEEEE. V dropped 0 bases and J dropped 1; count of bases not matched to a gene: 4. The CDR3 consists of 16 residues. The DNA of the CDR3 is TGTGCCAGCAGCTTGGTTAGCGGGAAAGGCACAGATACGCAGTATTTT. Translating it yields CASSLVSGKGTDTQYF.